Listed below are T cell receptor beta chains from one sample, sequenced in a study of blood T cells in healthy people across ages. TCRdb re-analysed the 5' RACE reads in MiXCR, keeping a single row per CDR3 protein. The sample lists 850,000 or so distinct CDR3 sequences, more than 25% occurring once. The sequenced material came from blood. These receptors all stem from an elderly woman in good health. The CDR3 runs from the conserved cysteine through the conserved F or W. A D gene is named only where the DNA matches it firmly. Rows give clone size only sometimes, using once, few, many, or a class for an expanded clone.

J gene,D gene,V gene,clone size,CDR3 protein,CDR3 DNA
TRBJ1-5,.,TRBV2,many,CASSEAGGGGQPQHF,TGTGCCAGCAGTGAAGCGGGTGGGGGCGGCCAGCCCCAGCATTTT
TRBJ1-1,.,TRBV12-3/TRBV12-4,few,CASQIRGGGVAAEAFF,TGTGCCAGCCAAATCCGGGGAGGGGGAGTAGCAGCGGAAGCTTTCTTT
TRBJ2-1,TRBD2,TRBV2,many,CASSDTAGPYNEQFF,TGTGCCAGCAGTGATACAGCGGGGCCGTACAATGAGCAGTTCTTC
TRBJ1-1,.,TRBV10-3,few,CAKRQDLNTEAFF,TGTGCCAAACGACAGGACTTGAACACTGAAGCTTTCTTT
TRBJ2-7,.,TRBV4-2,many,CASSQDVGVGEQYF,TGTGCCAGCAGCCAAGATGTTGGGGTTGGCGAGCAGTACTTC
TRBJ1-1,.,TRBV7-9,many,CASSLGPGPPESDTEAFF,TGTGCCAGCAGCTTGGGCCCGGGACCTCCAGAATCAGACACTGAAGCTTTCTTT
TRBJ2-3,TRBD1,TRBV4-3,many,CASSQTGGRSTDTQYF,TGCGCCAGCAGCCAAACAGGGGGGCGTAGCACAGATACGCAGTATTTT
TRBJ1-2,TRBD1,TRBV27,few,CASRGTGGYGYTF,TGTGCCAGCAGGGGGACAGGGGGTTATGGCTACACCTTC
TRBJ2-1,.,TRBV7-2,.,CTSSFEGLRYNEQFF,TGTACCAGCAGCTTCGAGGGGCTAAGATACAATGAGCAGTTCTTC
TRBJ1-4,TRBD1,TRBV9,many,CASSVQTGANEKLFF,TGTGCCAGCAGCGTCCAGACAGGGGCTAATGAAAAACTGTTTTTT
TRBJ2-2,TRBD1,TRBV7-2,few,CASSPSTGNTGELFF,TGTGCCAGCAGCCCGTCGACAGGGAATACCGGGGAGCTGTTTTTT
TRBJ1-1,TRBD1,TRBV20-1,few,CSAPGQANTEAFF,TGCAGTGCTCCGGGACAGGCGAACACTGAAGCTTTCTTT
TRBJ1-4,TRBD1,TRBV11-2,.,CASSFGIGTGDEKLFF,TGTGCCAGCAGCTTCGGAATAGGGACAGGGGATGAAAAACTGTTTTTT
TRBJ2-7,.,TRBV7-2,many,CASSMFSGDSTRGDPYEQYF,TGTGCCAGCAGCATGTTCTCAGGGGATTCAACCCGGGGCGACCCCTACGAGCAGTACTTC
TRBJ1-4,.,TRBV7-2,.,CASSLVAAEKLFF,TGTGCCAGCAGCTTAGTGGCCGCGGAAAAACTGTTTTTT
TRBJ2-5,.,TRBV18,many,CASSSTGGEEQYF,TGTGCCAGCTCATCAACAGGGGGGGAAGAGCAGTACTTC
TRBJ2-3,.,TRBV3-1,many,CASSQRRDTQYF,TGTGCCAGCAGCCAGAGAAGGGATACGCAGTATTTT
TRBJ1-4,.,TRBV10-3,.,CAISEGGTLGGKLFF,TGTGCCATCAGTGAGGGCGGGACACTGGGGGGAAAACTGTTTTTT
TRBJ2-1,.,TRBV7-8,.,CASRGRDNEQFF,TGTGCCAGCAGGGGCAGGGACAATGAGCAGTTCTTC
TRBJ1-2,TRBD1,TRBV4-2,few,CASSQADRGGRKGCTF,TGTGCCAGCAGCCAAGCGGACAGGGGCGGCCGCAAAGGCTGCACCTTC
TRBJ2-7,.,TRBV2,many,CASRTQSGAGSYEQYF,TGTGCCAGCAGGACCCAGTCAGGGGCGGGCTCCTACGAGCAGTACTTC
TRBJ2-3,.,TRBV20-1,many,CSARRARGPSTDTQYF,TGCAGTGCTAGAAGAGCTCGGGGTCCTAGCACAGATACGCAGTATTTT
TRBJ2-7,TRBD1,TRBV7-8,.,CASSSRQGVGWYNEQYF,TGTGCCAGCAGCTCTCGGCAGGGGGTAGGTTGGTACAATGAGCAGTACTTC